Below, 26 T cell receptor beta chains from the same sample are listed, as sequenced in a study of T cells in Graves' hyperthyroidism and ophthalmopathy. Using RNA transcripts as the source, TCR beta CDR3 regions were amplified. During a first-round RT-PCR of the TCR CDR3, the HTBI primer set was used. TCRdb passed the multiplex PCR reads through MiXCR, listing each CDR3 protein once. Of under 300,000 distinct CDR3 sequences listed, about 15% are singletons. Sequenced input: blood. Every receptor here comes from a woman in her 50s with Graves' hyperthyroidism that later progressed to Graves' ophthalmopathy.

This clonotype was observed many times. The rearrangement uses TRBV11-2 and TRBJ1-5; tentative D call: TRBD1 (6 bases). Trimming left V 8 bases short and J 1 base short, with 9 bases between. This CDR3 has 13 amino acids. Per germline, CDR1 SGHAT and CDR2 FQNNGV. This CDR3 reads CASSGESNQPQHF. The DNA of the CDR3 is TGTGCCAGCTCAGGGGAGAGCAATCAGCCCCAGCATTTT.

This clonotype has at least ten counts. J is TRBJ2-1 and V is TRBV5-4, with D maybe TRBD2 (7 bases). Germline CDR1 SGHNT, CDR2 YYREEE (reference sequence). This CDR3 is built from 16 residues. V was clipped by 3 bases and J by 2 bases, with 15 bases between them. CDR3 coding DNA: TGTGCCAGCAGCTCGGGGGGCGGGGTCACCTACAATGAGCAGTTCTTC. It codes for CASSSGGGVTYNEQFF.

This clonotype has more than one count but fewer than ten. This chain links TRBV18 with TRBJ2-5; D tentatively reads TRBD1 or TRBD2 (5 bases each). CDR3 length: 14 amino acids. V was shortened by 1 base and J by 3 bases, with 9 bases between the two germline ends. CDR1 and CDR2 from the germline V gene are KGHSH and LQKENI. The CDR3 coding sequence is TGTGCCAGCTCACCACGGGACGGAAAAGAGACCCAGTACTTC. It codes for CASSPRDGKETQYF.

A few counts support this clonotype. This sequence joins TRBV28 and TRBJ2-3, with D unresolved. CDR1 is MDHEN and CDR2 is SYDVKM in the germline V gene. V was cut by 4 bases and J by 0 bases, with 8 bases left in between. CDR3 size: 14 residues. Here the CDR3 DNA reads TGTGCCAGCAGTTACCCGACAAGCACAGATACGCAGTATTTT. Translating gives CASSYPTSTDTQYF.

At least ten counts were recorded for this clonotype. The chain joins TRBV7-9 to TRBJ1-2; the match to TRBD1 covers 8 bases. Germline V gene lookup returns CDR1 SEHNR and CDR2 FQNEAQ (reference sequence). This CDR3 is built from 14 residues. J gave up 8 bases and V 5 bases, and 10 bases lay outside the gene matches. As DNA, the CDR3 is TGTGCCAGCAGCCCTGGACAGGGAAGGCGAGGCTACACCTTC. Residues: CASSPGQGRRGYTF.

This chain links TRBV12-3 or TRBV12-4 with TRBJ2-1; TRBD2 aligns across 9 bases. The CDR3 consists of 14 residues. V lost 10 bases, J lost 6 bases, and 10 bases stayed unmatched. The CDR3: CATRGAGGRNEQFF. The CDR3 DNA is TGTGCCACCCGTGGGGCGGGGGGGCGCAATGAGCAGTTCTTC.

This clonotype was counted at least ten times. V and J are TRBV20-1 and TRBJ1-5; no clear D. This CDR3 comprises 12 residues. Trimming shortened V by 3 bases and J by 6 bases, and 9 bases separated the two germline ends. CDR1 is DFQATT and CDR2 is SNEGSKA in the germline V gene (reference sequence). The CDR3 sequence is CSASSGSQPQHF. The CDR3 nucleotides are TGCAGTGCTAGTAGTGGGAGTCAGCCCCAGCATTTT.

This clonotype has at least ten counts. This sequence joins TRBV6-1 and TRBJ2-1; 7 positions agree with TRBD1. The CDR3 loop spans 13 amino acids. The germline gives CDR1 MNHNS, CDR2 SASEGT. J gave up 6 bases and V 5 bases, and 4 bases lay outside the gene matches. The CDR3 DNA reads as TGTGCCAGCAGTCCCCCAGGGGGCAATGAGCAGTTCTTC. Translating gives CASSPPGGNEQFF.

The chain couples TRBV2 to TRBJ2-7; 9 nucleotides match TRBD1. Unmatched junction bases numbered 8, after V lost 6 bases and J lost 5 bases. This CDR3 comprises 14 residues. CDR1 and CDR2 from the germline V gene are SNHLY and FYNNEI. This CDR3 reads CASRERTGGNEQYF. CDR3 sequence (DNA): TGTGCCAGCAGGGAACGAACAGGGGGCAACGAGCAGTACTTC.

The table lists this clonotype with many counts. The J gene is TRBJ2-1, the V gene TRBV6-1, with D uncertain. The CDR3 covers 14 residues. V lost 6 bases and J lost 0, with 9 bases in between. CDR1 is MNHNS and CDR2 is SASEGT in the germline V gene. CDR3 DNA sequence: TGTGCCAGCAGGACGGCCGCCTCCTACAATGAGCAGTTCTTC. Residues: CASRTAASYNEQFF.

This clonotype appeared many times. This chain links TRBV7-9 with TRBJ1-2; D is ambiguous. The CDR3 is made up of 12 amino acids. CDR1 is SEHNR, CDR2 FQNEAQ, per germline (reference sequence). Trimming left V 4 bases short and J 7 bases short, with 10 bases between. CDR3 region: CASSSSTPGYTF. The CDR3 DNA reads TGTGCCAGCAGCTCCTCGACACCTGGCTACACCTTC.

This clonotype has ten or more counts. The chain employs TRBV3-1 and TRBJ2-5; a weak D match, TRBD2 (6 bases). Germline V gives CDR1 LGHDT, CDR2 YNNKEL (reference sequence). Trimming removed 1 base from V and 2 bases from J, with 11 bases in between. This CDR3 contains 15 residues. The CDR3 DNA is TGTGCCAGCAGCCAAGCAGGGCGGGGACAAGAGACCCAGTACTTC. It yields the protein CASSQAGRGQETQYF.

This chain links TRBV29-1 with TRBJ2-1; D ambiguous. CDR3 length equals 13 residues. The V and J ends lost 5 bases and 4 bases respectively, with 12 bases between them. CDR1 and CDR2 (germline): SQVTM, ANQGSEA. Here the CDR3 DNA reads TGCAGCGTTCGGTCCCCTTATTACAATGAGCAGTTCTTC. Protein sequence: CSVRSPYYNEQFF.

Regarding this clonotype: A much larger clonotype is one base distant, so this may be a read error. The chain links TRBV12-3 or TRBV12-4 to TRBJ1-1; D call uncertain. Trimming cost V 6 bases and J 6 bases, with 11 bases left between them. The CDR3 consists of 12 residues. Here the CDR3 reads CASREDTPEAFF. CDR3 nucleotide sequence: TGTGCCAGCAGAGAAGACACCCCTGAAGCTTTCTTT.

CDR3 residues: CASSLQGGVGETQYF. The CDR3 region has the DNA TGTGCCAGCAGCTTGCAGGGGGGCGTAGGGGAGACCCAGTACTTC. The rearrangement joins TRBV5-4 to TRBJ2-5; D may be TRBD1 (7 bases). Trimming took off 1 base at V and 5 bases at J, with 15 bases between the two ends. The CDR3 covers 15 residues. Germline CDR1 reads SGHNT; CDR2 reads YYREEE (reference sequence).

This clonotype has ten or more counts. The V call is TRBV2, the J call TRBJ1-2; 12 bases are shared with TRBD1. The CDR3 sequence is 15 residues long. Germline-derived CDR1 and CDR2 are SNHLY and FYNNEI. The J segment lost 4 bases and the V segment lost 11 bases, leaving 11 bases of the junction unmatched. This CDR3 is CARGGQGAIGYGYTF. CDR3 nucleotide sequence: TGTGCCCGCGGGGGACAGGGGGCTATTGGCTATGGCTACACCTTC.

The CDR3 nucleotides read TGTGCCAGCACAACTAGTGGGGAGCAGTACTTC. It encodes CASTTSGEQYF. This sequence joins TRBV6-1 and TRBJ2-7; TRBD2 is a possible D gene (5 bases). This CDR3 spans 11 amino acids. The germline V gene encodes CDR1 MNHNS and CDR2 SASEGT. The V gene lost 7 bases and the J gene lost 7 bases, with 11 bases spanning the gap.

In this sample, this clonotype turned up many times. The rearrangement uses TRBV11-2 and TRBJ2-3; D ambiguous. Germline CDR1 reads SGHAT; CDR2 reads FQNNGV. The CDR3 is 11 residues long. V lost 5 bases and J 4 bases, leaving 4 bases between the germline ends. For the CDR3, the DNA is TGTGCCAGCAGCCTGCCAGATACGCAGTATTTT. This codes for CASSLPDTQYF.

A remark on this clonotype: Just one base apart from a much larger clone, this may be a read error. The chain employs TRBV3-1 and TRBJ2-7, with no clear D. CDR3 length equals 11 residues. The germline V gene encodes CDR1 LGHDT and CDR2 YNNKEL (reference sequence). The ends were cut back, 6 bases at V and 7 bases at J, with 10 bases in the middle. DNA of the CDR3: TGTGCCAGCAGGCACCGCTGGGAGCAGTACTTC. Translated, it gives CASRHRWEQYF.

A few counts support this clonotype. V and J are TRBV19 and TRBJ2-1; 7 nucleotides line up with TRBD2. V lost 4 bases and J lost 11; bases outside the gene matches: 8. Germline V gene lookup returns CDR1 LNHDA and CDR2 SQIVND (reference sequence). The CDR3 covers 13 residues. The CDR3 DNA reads TGTGCCAGTAGTACCACCGGGGGGACGAAGCAGTTCTTC. This encodes CASSTTGGTKQFF.

This clonotype showed up many times. The V and J genes are TRBV6-2 or TRBV6-3 and TRBJ2-7, with TRBD2 matching 12 bases. The CDR3 runs 18 residues. The ends lost 2 bases at V and 6 bases at J; junction bases unmatched: 14. CDR1 is MNHEY, CDR2 SVGEGT, per germline. CDR3 protein: CASSYRQYLAGGPGEQYF. The CDR3 coding sequence is TGTGCCAGCAGTTACCGGCAGTACCTAGCGGGAGGGCCCGGCGAGCAGTACTTC.

The gene calls are TRBV20-1 and TRBJ2-1; TRBD2 matches 8 bases. Looked up from germline, CDR1 is DFQATT and CDR2 is SNEGSKA (reference sequence). The CDR3 totals 14 residues. With V trimmed by 6 bases and J by 2 bases, 6 bases remained unmatched. The CDR3 reads CSAQPAGAYNEQFF. CDR3 DNA sequence: TGCAGTGCCCAACCAGCGGGGGCCTACAATGAGCAGTTCTTC.

In this sample, this clonotype turned up many times. The chain has TRBV5-1 and TRBJ1-5; no clear D. This CDR3 has 13 residues. V was shortened by 3 bases and J by 7 bases, with 11 bases between the two germline ends. Germline assignment: CDR1 SGHRS and CDR2 YFSETQ. The CDR3 is CASSYSAGQPQHF. The CDR3 DNA reads as TGCGCCAGCAGCTACTCGGCGGGGCAGCCCCAGCATTTT.

This clonotype was found many times. The CDR3 loop is CASRADSETQYF. The CDR3 bases are TGTGCCAGCAGAGCTGACTCGGAGACCCAGTACTTC. This chain connects TRBV7-9 to TRBJ2-5; D unclear. Between the trimmed V and J ends, which lost 6 bases and 5 bases, there was a span of 10 bases. The CDR3 covers 12 residues. Germline-derived CDR1 and CDR2 are SEHNR and FQNEAQ (reference sequence).

This clonotype has at least ten counts. The V call is TRBV13, the J call TRBJ2-5; the match to TRBD1 covers 7 bases. CDR1 PRHDT and CDR2 FYEKMQ come from the germline V gene (reference sequence). The ends lost 2 bases at V and 3 bases at J; junction bases unmatched: 6. This CDR3 has 15 residues. CDR3 in DNA: TGTGCCAGCAGCTTACGACAGGGAATCGAAGAGACCCAGTACTTC. Its translation: CASSLRQGIEETQYF.

The chain joins TRBV6-2 or TRBV6-3 to TRBJ1-4; D uncertain. Germline V lookup: CDR1 MNHEY, CDR2 SVGEGT. The CDR3 length is 12 residues. V was clipped by 4 bases and J by 6 bases, with 6 bases between them. CDR3 sequence reads: CASSSLDEKLFF. CDR3 nucleotide sequence: TGTGCCAGCAGTTCCCTAGATGAAAAACTGTTTTTT.